The T cell receptor (beta chain) under discussion was sequenced for a study of cytomegalovirus exposure and HLA in healthy donors. Notes on the study in general: Cytomegalovirus-associated status was assigned to approximately 160 TCR beta chains.

This clone was seen a few times. Its antigen is still unknown. This CDR3 contains 13 residues. CDR1 and CDR2 (germline): SGHTA, FQGNSA. Trimming cost V 2 bases and J 5 bases, with 7 bases left between them. The repertoire was sequenced with immunoSEQ multiplex PCR; TCRdb's copy has only in-frame clones and lacks some. Of 150,000 to 200,000 clones in the sample, less than 90% were seen once. This sequence was found in a woman aged 25 to 39 in good health and CMV-seronegative. Sequenced material: PBMCs. This chain links TRBV7-2 with TRBJ2-1; possible D gene TRBD1, 5 bases. The CDR3 protein is CASSLWTNNEQFF. The CDR3 DNA sequence: TGTGCCAGCAGCTTATGGACAAACAATGAGCAGTTCTTC. The variable domain in full, completed from reference TRBV7-2 and TRBJ2-1, reads GAGVSQSPSNKVTEKGKDVELRCDPISGHTALYWYRQSLGQGLEFLIYFQGNSAPDKSGLPSDRFSAERTGGSVSTLTIQRTQQEDSAVYLCASSLWTNNEQFFGPGTRLTVL.